The clone carrying this T cell receptor (beta chain) was picked up many times. No antigen is known for it. The sample comes from a study of spatial heterogeneity in lung cancer. Findings of the study overall: Ubiquitous, expanded tumor-derived TCRs were more frequently observed in blood at resection than at follow-up.

The germline V gene encodes CDR1 SEHNR and CDR2 FQNEAQ (reference sequence). This CDR3 comprises 12 residues. Between the trimmed V and J ends, which lost 5 bases and 12 bases, there was a span of 16 bases. Regarding time point: sample taken at primary tumor resection. In TCRdb, the 5' RACE reads were re-called with MiXCR into one record per CDR3 protein. Of approximately 40,000 distinct CDR3 sequences in the sample, about 7% were seen once. This TCR was sampled from a female donor with early-stage non-small cell lung cancer. The specimen was PBMCs, collected at surgery. V is TRBV7-9 and J is TRBJ1-1; no definite D call. CDR3 residues: CASSLDEKSTFF. The CDR3 nucleotides read TGTGCCAGCAGCCTGGACGAGAAGTCAACTTTCTTT.